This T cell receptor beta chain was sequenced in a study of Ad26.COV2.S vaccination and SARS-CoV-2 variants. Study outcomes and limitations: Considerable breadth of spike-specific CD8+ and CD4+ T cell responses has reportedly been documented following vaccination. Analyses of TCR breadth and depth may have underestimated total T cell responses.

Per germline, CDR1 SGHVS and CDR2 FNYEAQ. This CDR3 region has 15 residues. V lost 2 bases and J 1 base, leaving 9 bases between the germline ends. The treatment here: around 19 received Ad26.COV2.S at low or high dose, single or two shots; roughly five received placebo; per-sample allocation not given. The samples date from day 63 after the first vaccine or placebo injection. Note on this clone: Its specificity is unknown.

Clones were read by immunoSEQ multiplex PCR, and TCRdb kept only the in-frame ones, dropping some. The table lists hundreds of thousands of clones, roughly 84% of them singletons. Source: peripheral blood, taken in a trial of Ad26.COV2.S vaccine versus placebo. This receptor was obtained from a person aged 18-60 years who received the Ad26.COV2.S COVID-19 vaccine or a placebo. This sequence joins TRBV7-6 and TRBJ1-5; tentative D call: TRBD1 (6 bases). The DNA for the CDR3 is TGTGCCAGCAGCTTATCTACAGGGAGCAATCAGCCCCAGCATTTT. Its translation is CASSLSTGSNQPQHF.